This TCR beta chain comes out of a study of identical twins. Remarks on this clonotype: The antigen is undetermined.

The CDR3 is 16 amino acids. After removal of 4 bases from V and 1 base from J, the junction contained 10 bases not matched to a gene. Germline V gives CDR1 SGHRS, CDR2 YFSETQ. Via MiXCR, TCRdb re-called the 5' RACE reads, giving one row per CDR3 protein. Among under 900,000 distinct CDR3 sequences listed, about 12% were seen once. Study-wide points: Findings depended on cross-sectional statistics rather than tracking the same donors. High-abundance cord blood beta clonotypes had fewer insertions; memory repertoires showed none.

These data also featured in a second study, about yellow fever vaccine responses in identical twins.

This clonotype was sampled from a woman aged 18-29 years in good health. The sequenced sample consisted of PBMCs. J is TRBJ2-5 and V is TRBV5-1, with 7 positions matching TRBD2. The CDR3 region has the DNA TGCGCCAGCAGCCCTAACCAACTAGCGCTCCAAGAGACCCAGTACTTC. The encoded protein is CASSPNQLALQETQYF.